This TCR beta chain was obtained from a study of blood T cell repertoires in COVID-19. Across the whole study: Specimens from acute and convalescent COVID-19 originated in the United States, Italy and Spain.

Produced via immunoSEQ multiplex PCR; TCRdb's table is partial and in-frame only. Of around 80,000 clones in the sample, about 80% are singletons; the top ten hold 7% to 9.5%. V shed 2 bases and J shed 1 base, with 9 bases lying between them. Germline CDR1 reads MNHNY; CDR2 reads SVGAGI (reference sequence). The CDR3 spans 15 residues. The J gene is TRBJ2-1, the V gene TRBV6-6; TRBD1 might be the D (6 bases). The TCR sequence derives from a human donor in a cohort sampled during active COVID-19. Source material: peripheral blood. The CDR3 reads CASSYIQGSYNEQFF. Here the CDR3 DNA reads TGTGCCAGCAGTTACATACAGGGTTCCTACAATGAGCAGTTCTTC.